The sequence of this T cell receptor beta chain was determined in a study of blood T cell repertoires in COVID-19. Overall study context: Both acute and convalescent COVID-19 samples were obtained from the United States, Italy and Spain. Sources were T cells, B-cell-depleted T cells, or PBMCs; the material itself was cDNA or gDNA.

In the study's own analysis: How many nucleated cells were present was estimated from reference gene primer amplification. Clones were read by immunoSEQ multiplex PCR, and TCRdb kept only the in-frame ones, dropping some. D and trimming were read from the DNA, whereas the V and J calls and clone size are those reported in that table. The sample shows 45,000 to 60,000 clones, 70% to 85% of them seen only once. Germline V gene data show CDR1 as SGHNT and CDR2 as YYREEE (reference sequence). J was trimmed by 2 bases and V by 2 bases; bases with no gene match: 5. The CDR3 spans 16 residues. The chain is built from TRBV5-4 and TRBJ2-3; 10 nucleotides agree with TRBD1. The sequence was obtained from a man aged 45-65 years with acute or convalescent COVID-19. Sequencing was done on a sample of peripheral blood. The DNA for the CDR3 is TGTGCCAGCAGCTTTAGGACAGGGGGACTCACAGATACGCAGTATTTT. It encodes CASSFRTGGLTDTQYF.